Listed below are T cell receptor beta chains from one sample, sequenced in a study of T cells in Graves' hyperthyroidism and ophthalmopathy. Each CDR3 protein gets one entry after TCRdb re-called the multiplex PCR reads with MiXCR. The data hold about 680,000 distinct CDR3 sequences, with around 40% observed a single time. Sequences were obtained from blood. All receptors come from a woman aged 40 to 55 with Graves' hyperthyroidism. The CDR3 runs from the conserved cysteine through the conserved F or W. Fields, in order: clone size, V gene, D gene, J gene, CDR3 protein, CDR3 DNA. D genes are given only for firm matches. Clone size, where shown, is once, few, many, or a class for clones that have expanded.

abundance: NA
v_gene: TRBV24-1
d_gene: TRBD2
j_gene: TRBJ2-3
CDR3aa: CATSDGRAGGTDTQYF
CDR3nt: TGTGCCACCAGTGATGGGAGAGCGGGAGGTACAGATACGCAGTATTTT

abundance: NA
v_gene: TRBV6-6
d_gene: TRBD2
j_gene: TRBJ2-7
CDR3aa: CASLNGTSGGAARQYF
CDR3nt: TGTGCCAGCCTCAATGGGACTAGCGGGGGGGCCGCTAGGCAGTACTTC

abundance: NA
v_gene: TRBV6-6
d_gene: NA
j_gene: TRBJ1-1
CDR3aa: CASSLRRDLNTEAFF
CDR3nt: TGTGCCAGCAGCTTACGCAGGGACCTGAACACTGAAGCTTTCTTT

abundance: many
v_gene: TRBV6-5
d_gene: NA
j_gene: TRBJ2-7
CDR3aa: CASRTPVEDEQYF
CDR3nt: TGTGCCAGCCGGACGCCGGTCGAAGACGAGCAGTACTTC

abundance: many
v_gene: TRBV12-3/TRBV12-4
d_gene: NA
j_gene: TRBJ1-2
CDR3aa: CASSFPTTTGYTF
CDR3nt: TGTGCCAGCAGTTTTCCTACGACGACCGGCTACACCTTC

abundance: few
v_gene: TRBV7-8
d_gene: NA
j_gene: TRBJ1-2
CDR3aa: CASSLAQVGDYGYTF
CDR3nt: TGTGCCAGCAGCTTAGCCCAGGTGGGGGACTATGGCTACACCTTC

abundance: many
v_gene: TRBV5-1
d_gene: TRBD2
j_gene: TRBJ2-2
CDR3aa: CASSRRTSENTGELFF
CDR3nt: TGCGCCAGCAGCAGGAGGACTAGCGAAAACACCGGGGAGCTGTTTTTT

abundance: NA
v_gene: TRBV6-1
d_gene: NA
j_gene: TRBJ2-7
CDR3aa: CASSEYEEGWGEQYF
CDR3nt: TGTGCCAGCAGTGAATATGAAGAGGGCTGGGGCGAGCAGTACTTC

abundance: NA
v_gene: TRBV28
d_gene: NA
j_gene: TRBJ1-2
CDR3aa: CASSLTSLWGYTF
CDR3nt: TGTGCCAGCAGTTTAACTAGCTTATGGGGCTACACCTTC

abundance: NA
v_gene: TRBV27
d_gene: NA
j_gene: TRBJ1-2
CDR3aa: CASSLFWGDGYTF
CDR3nt: TGTGCCAGCAGTTTATTTTGGGGAGATGGCTACACCTTC

abundance: NA
v_gene: TRBV4-1
d_gene: TRBD1
j_gene: TRBJ2-7
CDR3aa: CASSQVQGKFTYEQNF
CDR3nt: TGCGCCAGCAGCCAAGTACAGGGGAAGTTTACCTACGAGCAGAACTTC

abundance: NA
v_gene: TRBV7-3
d_gene: NA
j_gene: TRBJ1-1
CDR3aa: CASSPSDGATEAFF
CDR3nt: TGTGCCAGCAGCCCATCGGACGGGGCCACTGAAGCTTTCTTT

abundance: many
v_gene: TRBV10-3
d_gene: NA
j_gene: TRBJ2-2
CDR3aa: CAITEGGELFF
CDR3nt: TGTGCCATCACGGAGGGCGGGGAGCTGTTTTTT

abundance: many
v_gene: TRBV20-1
d_gene: NA
j_gene: TRBJ1-1
CDR3aa: CSARGTDGEAFF
CDR3nt: TGCAGTGCTAGAGGGACGGACGGTGAAGCTTTCTTT

abundance: once
v_gene: TRBV29-1
d_gene: NA
j_gene: TRBJ2-5
CDR3aa: CSVDVQGLQETQYF
CDR3nt: TGCAGCGTTGATGTTCAGGGCCTCCAAGAGACCCAGTACTTC

abundance: many
v_gene: TRBV4-3
d_gene: TRBD1
j_gene: TRBJ1-2
CDR3aa: CASSQARQGNYGYTF
CDR3nt: TGCGCCAGCAGCCAAGCACGACAGGGGAACTATGGCTACACCTTC

abundance: few
v_gene: TRBV6-2/TRBV6-3
d_gene: TRBD1
j_gene: TRBJ2-7
CDR3aa: CASSNLPQTGVYEQYF
CDR3nt: TGTGCCAGCAGTAATCTCCCCCAAACAGGGGTCTACGAGCAGTACTTC

abundance: few
v_gene: TRBV6-5
d_gene: TRBD2
j_gene: TRBJ2-7
CDR3aa: CASSPGGAGLIYEQYF
CDR3nt: TGTGCCAGCAGTCCCGGTGGAGCGGGATTAATCTACGAGCAGTACTTC

abundance: NA
v_gene: TRBV10-3
d_gene: TRBD1
j_gene: TRBJ1-5
CDR3aa: CAISEYRGHQPQHF
CDR3nt: TGTGCCATCAGTGAGTACAGGGGGCATCAGCCCCAGCATTTT

abundance: few
v_gene: TRBV9
d_gene: TRBD1
j_gene: TRBJ1-1
CDR3aa: CASSASTGGWANTEAFF
CDR3nt: TGTGCCAGCAGCGCAAGCACAGGGGGCTGGGCGAACACTGAAGCTTTCTTT

abundance: many
v_gene: TRBV7-8
d_gene: TRBD1
j_gene: TRBJ1-5
CDR3aa: CASSQGGNQPQHF
CDR3nt: TGTGCCAGCAGCCAGGGGGGAAATCAGCCCCAGCATTTT

abundance: NA
v_gene: TRBV15
d_gene: TRBD2
j_gene: TRBJ2-1
CDR3aa: CATRTPGLAGNEQFF
CDR3nt: TGTGCCACCAGGACTCCGGGACTAGCCGGTAATGAGCAGTTCTTC

abundance: NA
v_gene: TRBV29-1
d_gene: NA
j_gene: TRBJ2-7
CDR3aa: CSVAANLEQYF
CDR3nt: TGCAGCGTTGCTGCGAACCTCGAGCAGTACTTC

abundance: NA
v_gene: TRBV12-3/TRBV12-4
d_gene: TRBD2
j_gene: TRBJ2-6
CDR3aa: CASSRTSGSPGANVLTF
CDR3nt: TGTGCCAGCAGTCGGACTAGCGGGAGCCCAGGGGCCAACGTCCTGACTTTC